The 2 T cell receptor beta chains below come from one sample, sequenced in a study of CD8 T cells in ankylosing spondylitis. TCRdb analysed the 5' RACE reads with MiXCR anew, one entry per CDR3 protein. The table includes some 27,000 distinct CDR3 sequences, roughly 5.3% detected once. The sample was blood, either unsorted or a sorted T cell fraction (not recorded which). Receptors originate from a female donor with ankylosing spondylitis or in good health (not recorded which).

This clonotype was recorded many times. V gene TRBV9 combines with J gene TRBJ2-1; tentatively, D is TRBD2 (6 bases). V shed 7 bases and J shed 1 base, with 6 bases lying between them. Germline-derived CDR1 and CDR2 are SGDLS and YYNGEE. The CDR3 length is 12 residues. The CDR3 nucleotides are TGTGCCAGCGGGGGGTCCTACAATGAGCAGTTCTTC. It encodes CASGGSYNEQFF.

This clonotype was seen a few times. The J gene is TRBJ1-5, the V gene TRBV11-2; a possible D gene is TRBD1 (5 bases). Germline V gene lookup returns CDR1 SGHAT and CDR2 FQNNGV. The V end lost 4 bases, the J end lost 0 bases, and 16 bases lay between the germline ends. This CDR3 comprises 17 residues. In DNA, the CDR3 is TGTGCCAGCAGCTATAGAGAGCAGGGCTATAGCAATCAGCCCCAGCATTTT. This gives the protein CASSYREQGYSNQPQHF.